This TCR beta chain was documented in a study of identifying expanded T cells in peripheral blood. Healthy donors had no documented immune events, such as infections, while sampled. The assay was immunoSEQ multiplex PCR, and TCRdb's table has in-frame clones only and misses some. Of fewer than 130,000 clones listed, about 89% were seen once; the top ten hold roughly 15%. V was pared by 0 bases and J by 8 bases, with 8 bases of the junction left unmatched. CDR3 length: 15 amino acids. Germline CDR1 and CDR2: MGHRA and YSYEKL. Turning to this clone: The target antigen is unknown.

Findings and caveats of the study: Across healthy donors, higher total template counts meant significantly greater roughly two-week count variance. Roughly 1.1 clones differed between technical replicates, versus about 15 and 19 over time.

This receptor was identified in a person aged 18-70 years in good health. The chain couples TRBV4-1 to TRBJ1-2; TRBD1 matches at 8 bases. Sequenced sample: blood. The CDR3 DNA reads as TGCGCCAGCAGCCAAGACAGAACAGGGGGGAGGGGCTACACCTTC. Amino acids: CASSQDRTGGRGYTF.